This TCR beta chain comes out of a study of blood T cell repertoires in COVID-19. Data came from immunoSEQ multiplex PCR; TCRdb stores just in-frame clones and leaves some out. The sample lists tens of thousands of clones; about nine tenths were seen once. Specimen: peripheral blood. This sequence was found in a woman aged 80 or older with acute or convalescent COVID-19.

CDR3 coding DNA: TGTGCCAGCAGTGATAATGCAGGGTTGAACACTGAAGCTTTCTTT. Amino acids: CASSDNAGLNTEAFF. The chain joins TRBV2 to TRBJ1-1, with a weak D call TRBD1 (5 bases). V lost 3 bases, J lost 0 bases, and 11 bases lay in between. The CDR3 is made up of 15 amino acids. Germline V gene lookup returns CDR1 SNHLY and CDR2 FYNNEI. Full variable domain (outside the CDR3, taken from reference TRBV2 and TRBJ1-1): EPEVTQTPSHQVTQMGQEVILRCVPISNHLYFYWYRQILGQKVEFLVSFYNNEISEKSEIFDDQFSVERPDGSNFTLKIRSTKLEDSAMYFCASSDNAGLNTEAFFGQGTRLTVV.